The 25 T cell receptor beta chains presented below share a single source sample, sequenced in a study of control samples from healthy donors and cancer patients (TCRdb year 2020). The library was prepared using the immunoSEQ multiplex PCR assay. This is the immuneACCESS table as TCRdb keeps it, with only in-frame sequences that have V and J called. A part of the clones is gone; compared with another copy, unresolved V genes explain less than half, and the rest is unexplained. The table for this sample lists approximately 170,000 clones; around 90% of them were counted only once. Together, the top ten hold 1.2% to 1.5% of the sample. Sequencing was carried out using blood. The receptors originated from a woman aged 45 to 65 in good health.

V gene TRBV7-2 combines with J gene TRBJ1-6; D unclear. The CDR3 length is 14 residues. CDR1 and CDR2 (germline): SGHTA, FQGNSA. V was shortened by 5 bases and J by 4 bases, with 9 bases between the two germline ends. The CDR3 protein is CASSQDGYNSPLHF. In DNA, the CDR3 is TGTGCCAGCAGCCAAGACGGATATAATTCACCCCTCCACTTT.

The chain combines TRBV7-2 with TRBJ1-2; 7 bases are shared with TRBD1. The germline V gene encodes CDR1 SGHTA and CDR2 FQGNSA. V dropped 5 bases and J dropped 4; count of bases not matched to a gene: 4. This CDR3 has 13 residues. CDR3 protein: CASSRQGPYGYTF. CDR3 bases: TGTGCCAGCAGCCGACAGGGCCCCTATGGCTACACCTTC. The variable domain in full, completed from reference TRBV7-2 and TRBJ1-2, reads GAGVSQSPSNKVTEKGKDVELRCDPISGHTALYWYRQSLGQGLEFLIYFQGNSAPDKSGLPSDRFSAERTGGSVSTLTIQRTQQEDSAVYLCASSRQGPYGYTFGSGTRLTVV.

This chain connects TRBV19 to TRBJ2-4; D might be TRBD2 (5 bases). Germline V gene lookup returns CDR1 LNHDA and CDR2 SQIVND (reference sequence). V was pared by 4 bases and J by 5 bases, with 15 bases between. CDR3 length: 15 amino acids. CDR3 protein: CASSTPGMGQNIQYF. The CDR3 DNA reads as TGTGCCAGTAGTACCCCCGGGATGGGCCAAAACATTCAGTACTTC. Together with reference TRBV19 and TRBJ2-4, the CDR3 gives the full variable domain: DGGITQSPKYLFRKEGQNVTLSCEQNLNHDAMYWYRQDPGQGLRLIYYSQIVNDFQKGDIAEGYSVSREKKESFPLTVTSAQKNPTAFYLCASSTPGMGQNIQYFGAGTRLSVL.

V gene TRBV30 combines with J gene TRBJ2-7, with D possibly TRBD1 on 6 matching bases. This CDR3 region has 12 residues. Germline loops: CDR1 GTSNPN, CDR2 SVGIG (reference sequence). V gave up 1 base and J gave up 12 bases, with 16 bases separating them. The CDR3 bases are TGTGCCTGGAGTGCGGAAACAGGGTTGGGGTACTTC. Translating it yields CAWSAETGLGYF.

This chain links TRBV3-1 (or the pseudogene TRBV3-2) with TRBJ1-3; no definite D call. Trimming stripped 0 bases from V and 4 bases from J, with 13 bases between. The CDR3 totals 16 residues. Germline loops: CDR1 LGHDT, CDR2 YNNKEL (reference sequence). The CDR3 protein is CASSQDRANGGNTIYF. CDR3 DNA: TGTGCCAGCAGCCAAGATCGAGCGAACGGGGGAAACACCATATATTTT.

The V and J genes are TRBV7-2 and TRBJ2-5; tentative D call: TRBD1 (6 bases). Deletions cut 2 bases from V and 4 bases from J, with 20 bases between. Germline CDR1 SGHTA, CDR2 FQGNSA. The CDR3 contains 17 residues. The CDR3 sequence is CASSLSLPGRGIETQYF. DNA of the CDR3: TGTGCCAGCAGCTTATCTCTCCCGGGCAGGGGTATAGAGACCCAGTACTTC.

The chain joins TRBV30 to TRBJ1-4; TRBD1 agrees at 9 bases. V was pared by 1 base and J by 7 bases, with 1 base of the junction left unmatched. Germline V gene lookup returns CDR1 GTSNPN and CDR2 SVGIG (reference sequence). The CDR3 loop spans 13 amino acids. The CDR3 sequence is CAWSGGQGEKLFF. DNA for the CDR3: TGTGCCTGGAGTGGGGGACAGGGTGAAAAACTGTTTTTT.

The chain employs TRBV18 and TRBJ1-2, with TRBD1 matching 8 bases. J was trimmed by 0 bases and V by 5 bases; bases with no gene match: 5. Germline CDR1 reads KGHSH; CDR2 reads LQKENI. This CDR3 is 15 amino acids long. As DNA, the CDR3 is TGTGCCAGCTCAACTGACAGGGGCTCTAACTATGGCTACACCTTC. Its protein is CASSTDRGSNYGYTF.

The chain couples TRBV5-5 to TRBJ1-2, with D tentatively TRBD1 (5 bases). The germline CDR1 and CDR2 sequences are SGHKS and YYEKEE (reference sequence). The CDR3 runs to 15 residues. With 4 bases removed from V and 7 bases from J, the gap between germline ends came to 20 bases. CDR3 sequence reads: CASSLQGETLGGYTF. The CDR3 bases are TGTGCCAGCAGCCTACAAGGGGAGACTCTAGGTGGCTACACCTTC.

This chain uses TRBV5-1 with TRBJ2-3, with 7 positions matching TRBD2. The germline V gene encodes CDR1 SGHRS and CDR2 YFSETQ. This CDR3 has 16 amino acids. V shed 4 bases and J 2 bases; nucleotides not matched to a gene: 10. The CDR3 is CASSRWGSGFTDTQYF. The CDR3 DNA reads TGCGCCAGCAGCAGGTGGGGTAGCGGGTTCACAGATACGCAGTATTTT.

This chain links TRBV2 with TRBJ1-4; 8 bases map to TRBD1. Trimming took 9 bases from V and 11 from J; bases not matched to a gene: 11. This CDR3 contains 13 residues. CDR1 and CDR2 (germline): SNHLY, FYNNEI. The CDR3 DNA is TGTGCCAGTATCCGGGACAGGAAGGCGAAACTGTTTTTT. Its protein is CASIRDRKAKLFF.

This chain links TRBV11-2 with TRBJ1-2, with 9 bases aligning to TRBD1. The CDR3 has 15 residues. CDR1 is SGHAT and CDR2 is FQNNGV in the germline V gene. After removal of 6 bases from V and 2 bases from J, the junction contained 7 bases not matched to a gene. This CDR3 is CASRVPGQGNYGYTF. The CDR3 bases are TGTGCCAGCAGGGTCCCGGGACAGGGAAACTATGGCTACACCTTC. The full variable domain, its missing parts supplied by reference TRBV11-2 and TRBJ1-2, is EAGVAQSPRYKIIEKRQSVAFWCNPISGHATLYWYQQILGQGPKLLIQFQNNGVVDDSQLPKDRFSAERLKGVDSTLKIQPAKLEDSAVYLCASRVPGQGNYGYTFGSGTRLTVV.

This chain uses TRBV7-2 with TRBJ1-1; possible D gene TRBD1, 5 bases. Germline CDR1 reads SGHTA; CDR2 reads FQGNSA. V was trimmed by 1 base and J by 4 bases, leaving 10 bases between them. This CDR3 has 14 residues. Here the CDR3 reads CASSLGGVSTEAFF. The CDR3 DNA reads TGTGCCAGCAGCTTAGGAGGGGTGAGCACTGAAGCTTTCTTT.

The chain recombines TRBV28 with TRBJ1-2; perhaps TRBD1 as D (6 bases). The CDR3 consists of 13 residues. CDR1 is MDHEN, CDR2 SYDVKM, per germline. With 6 bases removed from V and 7 bases from J, the gap between germline ends came to 15 bases. The CDR3 DNA reads as TGTGCCAGCAGCTATTCAGGGGAGTTTGGCTACACCTTC. As protein: CASSYSGEFGYTF.

This chain connects TRBV27 to TRBJ1-3; D ambiguous. The CDR3 totals 13 residues. Between the trimmed V and J ends, which lost 10 bases and 0 bases, there was a span of 10 bases. Per the germline V gene, CDR1 is MNHEY and CDR2 is SMNVEV (reference sequence). CDR3: CATRTYSGNTIYF. CDR3 DNA: TGTGCCACCCGGACCTACTCTGGAAACACCATATATTTT.

The V gene is TRBV13, the J gene TRBJ2-7, with a weak D call TRBD2 (7 bases). With 2 bases removed from V and 7 bases from J, the gap between germline ends came to 21 bases. Germline V gene data show CDR1 as PRHDT and CDR2 as FYEKMQ (reference sequence). The CDR3 loop spans 16 amino acids. The DNA for the CDR3 is TGTGCCAGCAGCTTAAAGGGGCGCGGGGGCGTGGGGGAGCAGTACTTC. This gives the protein CASSLKGRGGVGEQYF.

The V call is TRBV6-2 or TRBV6-3, the J call TRBJ2-5; 9 nucleotides line up with TRBD2. The CDR3 runs 16 residues. V was clipped by 5 bases and J by 2 bases; unmatched bases: 9. CDR1 is MNHEY and CDR2 is SVGEGT in the germline V gene. CDR3 loop: CASSQLGRGGQETQYF. For the CDR3, the DNA is TGTGCCAGCAGTCAATTAGGGCGGGGGGGACAAGAGACCCAGTACTTC.

The chain links TRBV28 to TRBJ2-7; D call uncertain. Germline V gene lookup returns CDR1 MDHEN and CDR2 SYDVKM. The CDR3 sequence is 12 residues long. V lost 7 bases and J 2 bases, leaving 9 bases between the germline ends. The CDR3 sequence is CASNSSPYEQYF. The CDR3 nucleotides are TGTGCCAGCAATTCGTCGCCCTACGAGCAGTACTTC.

This rearrangement joins TRBV4-1 to TRBJ1-2; 7 bases are shared with TRBD1. The CDR3 covers 15 residues. J was trimmed by 2 bases and V by 2 bases; bases with no gene match: 5. From germline, CDR1 is MGHRA and CDR2 YSYEKL. For the CDR3, the DNA is TGCGCCAGCAGCCAACTTACAGGGGCGAACTATGGCTACACCTTC. This sequence encodes CASSQLTGANYGYTF.

The chain combines TRBV7-9 with TRBJ1-1; D is unresolved. V was shortened by 2 bases and J by 2 bases, with 12 bases between the two germline ends. CDR3 length: 15 amino acids. CDR1 and CDR2 (germline): SEHNR, FQNEAQ (reference sequence). CDR3 sequence (DNA): TGTGCCAGCAGCTTAATGGGCGCGACCAACACTGAAGCTTTCTTT. Translating it yields CASSLMGATNTEAFF.

The rearrangement joins TRBV15 to TRBJ1-6; unclear D gene. The germline V gene has CDR1 LNHNV and CDR2 YYDKDF (reference sequence). This CDR3 comprises 15 residues. The ends were cut back, 1 base at V and 0 bases at J, with 4 bases in the middle. CDR3 loop: CATSRGGSYNSPLHF. The CDR3 DNA sequence: TGTGCCACCAGCAGAGGGGGCTCCTATAATTCACCCCTCCACTTT.

The chain links TRBV10-3 to TRBJ2-3; tentative D call: TRBD2 (6 bases). V was trimmed by 2 bases and J by 4 bases, leaving 13 bases between them. This CDR3 region has 15 residues. Germline loops: CDR1 ENHRY, CDR2 SYGVKD. The CDR3 region is CAISEGEEGSDTQYF. For the CDR3, the DNA is TGTGCCATCAGTGAGGGGGAGGAAGGTTCAGATACGCAGTATTTT.

J is TRBJ2-7 and V is TRBV7-9, with a possible D match to TRBD1 (6 bases). CDR3 length: 14 amino acids. Germline V CDR1 and CDR2: SEHNR, FQNEAQ (reference sequence). V was cut by 6 bases and J by 4 bases, with 16 bases left in between. The CDR3 DNA sequence: TGTGCCAGCAGTAACGGGGCAGGGGCATACGAGCAGTACTTC. Its protein product is CASSNGAGAYEQYF. Complete variable domain (other parts from reference TRBV7-9 and TRBJ2-7): DTGVSQNPRHKITKRGQNVTFRCDPISEHNRLYWYRQTLGQGPEFLTYFQNEAQLEKSRLLSDRFSAERPKGSFSTLEIQRTEQGDSAMYLCASSNGAGAYEQYFGPGTRLTVT.

The V gene is TRBV14, the J gene TRBJ2-5, with D perhaps being TRBD1 or TRBD2 (5 bases each). Trimming took 4 bases from V and 2 from J, leaving 14 bases between them. The CDR3 has 15 amino acids. Germline V gene lookup returns CDR1 SGHDN and CDR2 FVKESK. CDR3 in amino acids: CASSPMGRPQETQYF. Here the CDR3 DNA reads TGTGCCAGCAGCCCCATGGGACGGCCTCAAGAGACCCAGTACTTC.

The J gene is TRBJ1-4, the V gene TRBV29-1; a weak D match, TRBD1 (6 bases). CDR1 and CDR2 (germline): SQVTM, ANQGSEA. CDR3 length equals 13 residues. Trimming removed 7 bases from V and 7 bases from J, with 16 bases in between. CDR3: CSAIQGYSEKLFF. The DNA of the CDR3 is TGCAGCGCGATACAGGGTTACAGTGAAAAACTGTTTTTT.